This T cell receptor beta chain was documented in a study of cytomegalovirus exposure and HLA in healthy donors. 13 Jbeta primers and 60 Vbeta primers were used for the PCR. In the original analysis: Unique TCR beta chains totaled some 88 million in a later count, with roughly 10 million of them shared. The data were produced by immunoSEQ multiplex PCR, yet TCRdb's version contains in-frame clones alone and is incomplete. That table gives V, J and clone size, and the DNA gave D and trimming. The sample shows fewer than 250,000 clones, less than 85% of them seen only once. V was shortened by 7 bases and J by 3 bases, with 21 bases between the two germline ends. The CDR3 totals 16 residues. Germline CDR1 LNHDA, CDR2 SQIVND (reference sequence). Points from the study as a whole: Follow-up analysis seemed to connect common viral pathogens with several of the most significant clusters identified. As a later analysis showed, a missense DCLRE1C variant was linked to trimming of TCR beta V- and J-genes.

Regarding this clone: Its antigen is currently unknown.

The chain joins TRBV19 to TRBJ1-2; possible D gene TRBD1, 6 bases. The clonotype was recovered from a girl aged 2 to 9 in good health and CMV-seronegative. Source material: PBMCs. CDR3 coding DNA: TGTGCCAGTAAATCCCAGGGGCGGAGGTTCGACTATGGCTACACCTTC. Encoded protein: CASKSQGRRFDYGYTF.